This T cell receptor beta chain derives from a study of T cell responses to AZD1222 COVID-19 vaccine. Study-level points and caveats: Among the donors, most were white British and more were female, and clonal diversity was possibly underestimated.

With respect to this clone: Its antigen remains unidentified.

Second-dose groups at about 4 or about 12 weeks were pooled. Measured with immunoSEQ multiplex PCR; TCRdb has only the in-frame clones, and not every one. Of tens of thousands of clones listed, around 85% were seen once; the top ten hold 4.5%. The CDR3 is 21 residues long. Looked up from germline, CDR1 is LNHNV and CDR2 is YYDKDF (reference sequence). V gave up 1 base and J gave up 4 bases; unmatched junction bases: 17. The TCR comes from an adult who received the AZD1222 COVID-19 vaccine. Material: peripheral blood, obtained 28 days after the second AZD1222 dose. This sequence joins TRBV15 and TRBJ2-1; the match to TRBD2 covers 12 bases. CDR3 bases: TGTGCCACCAGCAGAGCCCGATTTACGTCTAGCGGGAGGGCGAAATACAATGAGCAGTTCTTC. Translating gives CATSRARFTSSGRAKYNEQFF.